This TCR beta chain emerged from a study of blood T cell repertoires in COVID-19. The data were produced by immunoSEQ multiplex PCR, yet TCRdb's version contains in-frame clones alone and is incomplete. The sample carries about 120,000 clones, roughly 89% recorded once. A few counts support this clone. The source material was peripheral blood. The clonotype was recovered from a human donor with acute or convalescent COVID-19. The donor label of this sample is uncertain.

CDR3 sequence: CASSPQHTGTGLSYEQYF. The CDR3 nucleotides are TGTGCCAGCAGTCCTCAACATACCGGGACAGGGCTCTCCTACGAGCAGTACTTC. The chain uses TRBV6-6 and TRBJ2-7; 9 bases are shared with TRBD1. V dropped 5 bases and J dropped 0; count of bases not matched to a gene: 14. This CDR3 spans 18 amino acids. The germline gives CDR1 MNHNY, CDR2 SVGAGI (reference sequence).